This T cell receptor (beta chain) was observed in a study of cytomegalovirus exposure and HLA in healthy donors. Using immunoSEQ multiplex PCR, the repertoire was profiled, and TCRdb retains in-frame clones only, with some absent. The sample comprises more than 35,000 clones, over 85% of which are singletons, and more than 2.5% rests with the top ten. The specimen was PBMCs. The receptor's source is a man younger than 35 in good health and CMV-seronegative.

The CDR3 here is CASSSSSGGVDEQFF. CDR3 nucleotide sequence: TGTGCCAGCAGCTCATCTAGCGGGGGGGTCGATGAGCAGTTCTTC. V is TRBV7-6 and J is TRBJ2-1; TRBD2 aligns across 12 bases. Trimming removed 4 bases from V and 8 bases from J; junction bases left unmatched: 6. The CDR3 sequence is 15 residues long. Per germline, CDR1 SGHVS and CDR2 FNYEAQ.